The text below deals with one TCR beta chain. Reverse transcription of 0.5 to 1 ug RNA used random hexamers. TCRdb passed the immunoSEQ multiplex PCR reads through MiXCR, listing each CDR3 protein once. This table holds some 160,000 distinct CDR3 sequences, around 94% found once. This record belongs to a study of CD8 T cells in Susac syndrome. The germline gives CDR1 SEHNR, CDR2 FQNEAQ (reference sequence). The CDR3 totals 11 residues. V was shortened by 2 bases and J by 9 bases, with 5 bases between the two germline ends. Sequencing was carried out using CD4+ T cells from PBMCs. The chain combines TRBV7-9 with TRBJ2-4; D gene unclear. This clonotype was sampled from a human donor with Susac syndrome. CDR3 residues: CASSLTGIQYF. The CDR3, as DNA: TGTGCCAGCAGCTTAACTGGCATTCAGTACTTC.